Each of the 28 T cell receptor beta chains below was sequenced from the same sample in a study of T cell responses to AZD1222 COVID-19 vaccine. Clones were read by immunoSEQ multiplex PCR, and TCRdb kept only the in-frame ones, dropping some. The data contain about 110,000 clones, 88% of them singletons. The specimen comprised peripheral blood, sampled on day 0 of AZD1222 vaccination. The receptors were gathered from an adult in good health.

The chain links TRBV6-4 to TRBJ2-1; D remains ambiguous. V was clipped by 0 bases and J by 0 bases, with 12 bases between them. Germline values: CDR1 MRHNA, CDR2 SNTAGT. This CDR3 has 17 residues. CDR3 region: CASSDSYTPSSYNEQFF. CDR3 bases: TGTGCCAGCAGTGACTCGTATACCCCGAGCTCCTACAATGAGCAGTTCTTC.

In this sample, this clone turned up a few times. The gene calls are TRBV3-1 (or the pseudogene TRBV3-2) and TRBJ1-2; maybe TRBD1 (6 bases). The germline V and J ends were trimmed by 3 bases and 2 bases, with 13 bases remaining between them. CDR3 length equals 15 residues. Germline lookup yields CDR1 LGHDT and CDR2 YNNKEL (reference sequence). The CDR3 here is CASSHAGGGNYGYTF. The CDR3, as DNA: TGTGCCAGCAGCCACGCGGGGGGCGGGAACTATGGCTACACCTTC.

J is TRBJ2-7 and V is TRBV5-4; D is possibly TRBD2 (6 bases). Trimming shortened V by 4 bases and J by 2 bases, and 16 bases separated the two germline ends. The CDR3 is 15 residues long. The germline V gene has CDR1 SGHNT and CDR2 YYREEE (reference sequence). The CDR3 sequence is CASSRQAGSTYEQYF. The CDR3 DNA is TGTGCCAGCAGCCGGCAGGCGGGGTCCACCTACGAGCAGTACTTC.

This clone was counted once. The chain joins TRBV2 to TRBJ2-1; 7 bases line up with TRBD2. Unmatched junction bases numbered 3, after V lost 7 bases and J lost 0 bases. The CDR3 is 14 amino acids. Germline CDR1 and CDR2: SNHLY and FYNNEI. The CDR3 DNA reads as TGTGCCAGCAATCTAGCGGCCTCCTACAATGAGCAGTTCTTC. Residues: CASNLAASYNEQFF.

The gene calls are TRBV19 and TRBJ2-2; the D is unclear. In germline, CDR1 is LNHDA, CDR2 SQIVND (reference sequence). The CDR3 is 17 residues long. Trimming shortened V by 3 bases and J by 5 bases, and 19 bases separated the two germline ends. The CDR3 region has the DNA TGTGCCAGTAGTATTTGGTCTGGGATCGGTGAGACCGGGGAGCTGTTTTTT. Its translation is CASSIWSGIGETGELFF.

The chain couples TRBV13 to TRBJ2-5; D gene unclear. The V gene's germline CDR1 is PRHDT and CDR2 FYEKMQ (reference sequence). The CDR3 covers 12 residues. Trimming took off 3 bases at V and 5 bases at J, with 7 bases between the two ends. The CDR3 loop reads CASSFEGETQYF. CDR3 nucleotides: TGTGCCAGCAGCTTTGAAGGGGAGACCCAGTACTTC.

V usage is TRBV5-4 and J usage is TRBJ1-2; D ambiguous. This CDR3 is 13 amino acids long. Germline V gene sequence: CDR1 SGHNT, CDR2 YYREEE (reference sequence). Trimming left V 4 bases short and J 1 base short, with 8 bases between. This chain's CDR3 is CASSVRVNYGYTF. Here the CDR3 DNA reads TGTGCCAGCAGCGTGAGGGTTAACTATGGCTACACCTTC.

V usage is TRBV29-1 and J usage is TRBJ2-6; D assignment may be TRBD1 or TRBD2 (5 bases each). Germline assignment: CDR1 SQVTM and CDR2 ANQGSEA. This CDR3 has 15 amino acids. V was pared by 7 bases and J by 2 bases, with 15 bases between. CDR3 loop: CSARDGPTGANVLTF. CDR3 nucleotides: TGCAGCGCCCGGGACGGCCCTACTGGGGCCAACGTCCTGACTTTC.

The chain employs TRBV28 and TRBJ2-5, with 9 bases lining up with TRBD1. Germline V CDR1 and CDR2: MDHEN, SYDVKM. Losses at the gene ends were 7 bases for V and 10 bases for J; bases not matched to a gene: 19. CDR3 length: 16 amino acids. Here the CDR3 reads CASTLGGGTGWRGQYF. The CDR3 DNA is TGTGCCAGCACACTAGGGGGTGGGACAGGGTGGCGGGGCCAGTACTTC.

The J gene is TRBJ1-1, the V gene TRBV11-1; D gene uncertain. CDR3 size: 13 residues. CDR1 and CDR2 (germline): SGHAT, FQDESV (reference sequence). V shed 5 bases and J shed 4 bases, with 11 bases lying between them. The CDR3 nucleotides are TGTGCCAGCAGCCAAGCCTTTGGCACTGAAGCTTTCTTT. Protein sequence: CASSQAFGTEAFF.

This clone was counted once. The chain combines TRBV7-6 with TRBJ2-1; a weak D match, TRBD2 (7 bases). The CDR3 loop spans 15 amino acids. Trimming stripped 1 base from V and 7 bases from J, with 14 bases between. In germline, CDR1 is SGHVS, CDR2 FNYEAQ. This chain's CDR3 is CASSLEAGARNEQFF. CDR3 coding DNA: TGTGCCAGCAGCTTAGAGGCGGGGGCGAGGAATGAGCAGTTCTTC.

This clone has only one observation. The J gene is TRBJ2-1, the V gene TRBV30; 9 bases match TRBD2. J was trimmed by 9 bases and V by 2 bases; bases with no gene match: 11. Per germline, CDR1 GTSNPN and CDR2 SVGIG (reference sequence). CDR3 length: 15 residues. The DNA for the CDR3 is TGTGCCTGGAGTCCTATGGCGGGAGGGCTTAGTGAGCAGTTCTTC. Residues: CAWSPMAGGLSEQFF. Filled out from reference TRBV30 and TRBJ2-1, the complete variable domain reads SQTIHQWPATLVQPVGSPLSLECTVEGTSNPNLYWYRQAAGRGLQLLFYSVGIGQISSEVPQNLSASRPQDRQFILSSKKLLLSDSGFYLCAWSPMAGGLSEQFFGPGTRLTVL.

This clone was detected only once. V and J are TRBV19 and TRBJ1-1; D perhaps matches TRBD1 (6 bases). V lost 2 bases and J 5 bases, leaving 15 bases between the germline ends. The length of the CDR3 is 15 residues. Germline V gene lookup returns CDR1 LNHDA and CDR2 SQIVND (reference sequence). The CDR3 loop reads CASSISPTGGTEAFF. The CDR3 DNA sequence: TGTGCCAGTAGTATAAGCCCGACAGGCGGTACTGAAGCTTTCTTT.

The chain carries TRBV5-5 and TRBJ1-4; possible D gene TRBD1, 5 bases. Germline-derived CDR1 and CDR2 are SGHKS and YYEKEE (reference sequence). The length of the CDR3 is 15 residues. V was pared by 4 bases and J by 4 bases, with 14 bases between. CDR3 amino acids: CASSTAGARNEKLFF. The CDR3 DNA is TGTGCCAGCAGCACCGCCGGGGCCCGTAATGAAAAACTGTTTTTT.

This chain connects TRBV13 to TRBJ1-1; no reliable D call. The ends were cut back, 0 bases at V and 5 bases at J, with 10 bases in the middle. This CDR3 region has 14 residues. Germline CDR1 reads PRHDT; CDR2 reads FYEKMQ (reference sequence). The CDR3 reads CASSLGLGLTEAFF. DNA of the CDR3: TGTGCCAGCAGCTTAGGCTTGGGATTGACTGAAGCTTTCTTT.

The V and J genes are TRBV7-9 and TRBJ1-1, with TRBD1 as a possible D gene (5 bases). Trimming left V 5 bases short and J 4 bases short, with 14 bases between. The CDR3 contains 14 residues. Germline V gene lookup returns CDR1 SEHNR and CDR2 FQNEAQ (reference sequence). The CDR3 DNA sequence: TGTGCCAGCAGCAAGGGACCCCCGGGCACTGAAGCTTTCTTT. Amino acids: CASSKGPPGTEAFF. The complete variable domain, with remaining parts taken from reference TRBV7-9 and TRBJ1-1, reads DTGVSQNPRHKITKRGQNVTFRCDPISEHNRLYWYRQTLGQGPEFLTYFQNEAQLEKSRLLSDRFSAERPKGSFSTLEIQRTEQGDSAMYLCASSKGPPGTEAFFGQGTRLTVV.

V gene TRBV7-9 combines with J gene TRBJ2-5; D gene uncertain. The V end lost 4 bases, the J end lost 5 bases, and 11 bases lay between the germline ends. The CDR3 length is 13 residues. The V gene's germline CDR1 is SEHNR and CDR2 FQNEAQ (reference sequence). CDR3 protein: CASSSLTAETQYF. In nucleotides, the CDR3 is TGTGCCAGCAGCTCACTTACGGCGGAGACCCAGTACTTC.

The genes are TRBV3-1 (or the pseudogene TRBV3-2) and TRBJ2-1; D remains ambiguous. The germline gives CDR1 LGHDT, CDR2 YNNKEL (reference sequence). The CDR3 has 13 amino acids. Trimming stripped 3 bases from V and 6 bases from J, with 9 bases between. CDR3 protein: CASSQRVSNEQFF. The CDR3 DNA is TGTGCCAGCAGCCAGAGAGTATCCAATGAGCAGTTCTTC.

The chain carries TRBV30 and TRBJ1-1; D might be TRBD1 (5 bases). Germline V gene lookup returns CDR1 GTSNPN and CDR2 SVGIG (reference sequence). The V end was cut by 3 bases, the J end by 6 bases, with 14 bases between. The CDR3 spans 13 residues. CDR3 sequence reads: CAWSPPGAPEAFF. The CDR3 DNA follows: TGTGCCTGGAGCCCACCTGGGGCCCCTGAAGCTTTCTTT.

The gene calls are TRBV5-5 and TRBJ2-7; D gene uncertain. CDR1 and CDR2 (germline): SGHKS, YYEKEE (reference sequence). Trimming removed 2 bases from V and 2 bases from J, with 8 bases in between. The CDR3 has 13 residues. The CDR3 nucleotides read TGTGCCAGCAGCTTTTCAGGTACCTACGAGCAGTACTTC. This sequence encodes CASSFSGTYEQYF.

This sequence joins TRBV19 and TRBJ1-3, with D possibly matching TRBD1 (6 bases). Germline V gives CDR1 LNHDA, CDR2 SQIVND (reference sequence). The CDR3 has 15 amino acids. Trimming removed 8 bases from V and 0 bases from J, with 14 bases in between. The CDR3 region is CASGPGDTSGNTIYF. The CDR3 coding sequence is TGTGCCAGTGGGCCAGGGGATACCTCTGGAAACACCATATATTTT.

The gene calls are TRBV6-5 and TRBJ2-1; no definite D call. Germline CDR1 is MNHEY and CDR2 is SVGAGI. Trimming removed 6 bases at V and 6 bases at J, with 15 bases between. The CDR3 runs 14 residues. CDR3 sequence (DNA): TGTGCCAGCAGGCGACACTCAAAATCCAATGAGCAGTTCTTC. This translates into CASRRHSKSNEQFF.

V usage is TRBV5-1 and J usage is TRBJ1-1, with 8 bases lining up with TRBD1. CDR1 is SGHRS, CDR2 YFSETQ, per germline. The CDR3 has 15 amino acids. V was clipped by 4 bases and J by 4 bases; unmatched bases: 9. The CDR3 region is CASSVEQGGITEAFF. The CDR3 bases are TGCGCCAGCAGCGTGGAACAGGGGGGAATCACTGAAGCTTTCTTT.

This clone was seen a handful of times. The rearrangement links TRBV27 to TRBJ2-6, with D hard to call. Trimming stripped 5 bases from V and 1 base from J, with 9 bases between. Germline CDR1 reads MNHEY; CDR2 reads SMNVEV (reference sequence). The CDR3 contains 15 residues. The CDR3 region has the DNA TGTGCCAGCAGTGGAGATGGTTCTGGGGCCAACGTCCTGACTTTC. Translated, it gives CASSGDGSGANVLTF.

The CDR3 is CASSLTRQARNTEAFF. CDR3 bases: TGTGCCAGCAGCCTCACGAGACAGGCACGGAACACTGAAGCTTTCTTT. V is TRBV14 and J is TRBJ1-1; D may be TRBD1 (6 bases). CDR1 is SGHDN and CDR2 is FVKESK in the germline V gene. The CDR3 runs to 16 residues. The V end was cut by 4 bases, the J end by 1 base, with 16 bases between.

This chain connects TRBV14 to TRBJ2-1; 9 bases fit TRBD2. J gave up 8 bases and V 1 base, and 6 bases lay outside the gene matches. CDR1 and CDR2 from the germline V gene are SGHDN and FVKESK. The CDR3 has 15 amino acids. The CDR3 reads CASSQGLAGIDEQFF. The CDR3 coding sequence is TGTGCCAGCAGCCAAGGCCTAGCGGGAATAGATGAGCAGTTCTTC.

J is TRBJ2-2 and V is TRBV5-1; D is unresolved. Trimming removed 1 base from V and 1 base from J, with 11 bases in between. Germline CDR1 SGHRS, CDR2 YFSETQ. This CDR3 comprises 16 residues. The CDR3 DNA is TGCGCCAGCAGCTTGTCACCCACCCAGAACACCGGGGAGCTGTTTTTT. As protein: CASSLSPTQNTGELFF.

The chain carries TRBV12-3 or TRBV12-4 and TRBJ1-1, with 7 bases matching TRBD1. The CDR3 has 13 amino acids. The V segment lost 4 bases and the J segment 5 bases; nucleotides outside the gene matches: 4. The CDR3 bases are TGTGCCAGCAGTTGGACAGGAGGTACTGAAGCTTTCTTT. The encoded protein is CASSWTGGTEAFF.